The rows below give T cell receptor beta chains drawn from one sample of a study of T cell responses to AZD1222 COVID-19 vaccine. The protocol was immunoSEQ multiplex PCR, while the TCRdb copy is restricted to in-frame clones and leaves out a portion. The sample includes 160,000 or so clones, 91% seen only once; the top ten take under 2.5%. This specimen was peripheral blood, taken on day 0 of AZD1222 vaccination. These receptors originate from an adult in good health. Both conserved end residues are part of each CDR3.

>TRBV7-9|14|TRBJ2-7
CASSLGGTAYEQYF
>TRBV30|13|TRBJ1-2
CAWSIAGAGGYTF
>TRBV27|15|TRBJ2-2
CASSLAGALTGELFF
>TRBV7-9|14|TRBJ2-1
CASSLDTHKHEQFF
>TRBV28|15|TRBJ1-2
CASSLSPDPYYGYTF
>TRBV7-9|13|TRBJ1-5
CASSGNSNQPQHF
>TRBV28|17|TRBJ1-3
CASSLALPGQGADTIYF
>TRBV15|14|TRBJ1-2
CATSTRETRYGYTF
>TRBV6-5|12|TRBJ2-5
CASGGRQETQYF
>TRBV2|12|TRBJ2-1
CASSRGLGEQFF
>TRBV10-1|13|TRBJ1-4
CASSVSGDEKLFF
>TRBV2|13|TRBJ2-7
CASSEDLSYEQYF
>TRBV6-1|14|TRBJ2-1
CASSEDGYYNEQFF
>TRBV28|10|TRBJ2-7
CATLRGQQYF
>TRBV28|12|TRBJ2-7
CASSFTNYEQYF
>TRBV6-2/TRBV6-3|17|TRBJ1-6
CASSPFGRSSYNSPLHF
>TRBV7-9|18|TRBJ2-3
CASSVRRLAGGATDTQYF
>TRBV19|13|TRBJ2-4
CASRPIDHNIQYF
>TRBV13|17|TRBJ2-6
CARTYRGHGSGANVLTF
>TRBV4-3|15|TRBJ1-3
CASSQGSDSGNTIYF
>TRBV7-2|14|TRBJ2-4
CASSPQVAKNIQYF
>TRBV11-2|13|TRBJ2-7
CASSPGTRYEQYF
>TRBV5-6|16|TRBJ1-3
CASILLGGGTGNTIYF
>TRBV2|16|TRBJ1-1
CASSVRQAEMNTEAFF
>TRBV13|15|TRBJ1-4
CASSNRAPTNEKLFF
>TRBV19|14|TRBJ1-2
CASSIGQGAYGYTF
>TRBV9|17|TRBJ1-4
CASSVGATDRPNEKLFF
>TRBV6-5|14|TRBJ1-1
CASRAGQGNTEAFF
>TRBV4-2|15|TRBJ2-5
CASSQPGLGEETQYF
>TRBV6-5|15|TRBJ1-5
CASRTDRYSNQPQHF
>TRBV12-3/TRBV12-4|12|TRBJ1-1
CASSLVVFEAFF
>TRBV19|14|TRBJ1-1
CASSITGENTEAFF
>TRBV5-8|16|TRBJ2-1
CASSFWGLTQTPEQFF
>TRBV7-2|15|TRBJ2-2
CASSLGQANTGELFF
>TRBV7-9|18|TRBJ1-6
CASSMPPGQGRADSPLHF
>TRBV6-5|12|TRBJ1-6
CASRGLNSPLHF
>TRBV6-5|13|TRBJ1-2
CASSLSGDYGYTF
>TRBV7-2|16|TRBJ1-6
CASSSPGTGYNSPLHF
>TRBV6-2/TRBV6-3|18|TRBJ2-4
CASSYQQLGLGTSRIQYF
>TRBV18|15|TRBJ2-3
CASSPTLGGRDTQYF
>TRBV5-1|15|TRBJ2-5
CASSPLGGSQETQYF
>TRBV2|16|TRBJ1-2
CASSPRTGRNSYGYTF
>TRBV28|14|TRBJ2-5
CASSFGGGEETQYF
>TRBV6-1|15|TRBJ1-6
CASSERQGDNSPLHF
>TRBV4-3|16|TRBJ1-5
CASSQDHSPVRQPQHF